The present T cell receptor beta chain was sequenced within a study of blood T cell repertoires in COVID-19. V was clipped by 6 bases and J by 1 base; unmatched bases: 5. The CDR3 is 16 residues long. Per germline, CDR1 SGHNT and CDR2 YYREEE (reference sequence). Clones were sequenced by immunoSEQ multiplex PCR, and TCRdb holds only the in-frame ones, with some missing. Of around 57,000 clones listed, approximately 79% are singletons. This clone occurred once. This chain uses TRBV5-4 with TRBJ2-1; 12 bases match TRBD2. Material for sequencing was peripheral blood. The source of this sequence is a woman in her seventies with acute or convalescent COVID-19. The CDR3 here is CASTLAGGRSYNEQFF. In DNA, the CDR3 is TGTGCCAGCACGCTAGCGGGGGGGAGGTCCTACAATGAGCAGTTCTTC.